This T cell receptor beta chain was identified during a study of T cells expressing NK-cell markers. The overall study: Among the eight sequenced donors, seven tested HCMV-seropositive and one tested seronegative.

TCRdb reprocessed the 5' RACE reads, with one entry per CDR3 protein and no DNA. The listing contains around 260,000 distinct CDR3 sequences. The CDR3 is 17 residues long. Germline lookup yields CDR1 SGHTA and CDR2 FQGNSA. The sample comprised blood T cells: a sorted CD56 or NKG2C T cell subset, CD4+ or CD8+ T cells, or bulk PBMC T cells (not recorded which). The source of this sequence is a woman between 18 and 75 years old in good health. The chain joins TRBV7-2 to TRBJ2-3; TCRdb outputs TRBD2, but without DNA this stays unchecked. This chain's CDR3 is CASSRTLGTSGTDTQYF.